These 23 T cell receptor beta chains were all obtained from the same sample, sequenced in a study of blood T cell repertoires in COVID-19. TCRdb's table, derived via immunoSEQ multiplex PCR, lists solely in-frame clones and lacks some. Here the sample spans about 300,000 clones, 88% being singletons. Sequencing was done on a sample of peripheral blood. The receptors were gathered from a woman in her thirties who had recovered from COVID-19.

The CDR3 DNA sequence: TGTGCCAGCAGTTACACAGGGGGAGGAGAGACCCAGTACTTC. It specifies CASSYTGGGETQYF. This sequence joins TRBV6-5 and TRBJ2-5; 8 bases map to TRBD1. V shed 2 bases and J 4 bases; nucleotides not matched to a gene: 3. Germline lookup yields CDR1 MNHEY and CDR2 SVGAGI. The CDR3 consists of 14 residues.

This clone was picked up one time. This chain joins TRBV7-2 and TRBJ2-3, with TRBD2 as a possible D gene (5 bases). Germline CDR1 and CDR2: SGHTA and FQGNSA. CDR3 length: 16 residues. V lost 5 bases, J lost 1 base, and 16 bases lay in between. The CDR3 loop reads CASSPGSRSRTDTQYF. The CDR3, as DNA: TGTGCCAGCAGCCCGGGGTCCAGATCCCGCACAGATACGCAGTATTTT.

A note on this clone: Within the sample, other DNA sequences also encode this same CDR3. The chain uses TRBV10-3 and TRBJ1-2, with a possible D match to TRBD1 (5 bases). Germline V lookup: CDR1 ENHRY, CDR2 SYGVKD. Trimming took 2 bases from V and 4 from J, leaving 8 bases between them. This CDR3 comprises 13 residues. Written as DNA, the CDR3 is TGTGCCATCAGTGAGGGGCAGGGCTATGGCTACACCTTC. Its translation: CAISEGQGYGYTF.

The chain joins TRBV10-1 to TRBJ1-1, with D uncertain. V was shortened by 8 bases and J by 3 bases, with 16 bases between the two germline ends. The CDR3 has 14 amino acids. Germline V CDR1 and CDR2: WNHNN, SYGVQD (reference sequence). CDR3 region: CASRRIGLDTEAFF. DNA of the CDR3: TGCGCCAGCCGAAGAATCGGGTTGGACACTGAAGCTTTCTTT.

The chain combines TRBV2 with TRBJ1-3; D gene unclear. Between the trimmed V and J ends, which lost 7 bases and 1 base, there was a span of 11 bases. The CDR3 is 14 residues long. The germline V gene encodes CDR1 SNHLY and CDR2 FYNNEI. This chain's CDR3 is CASNPRLSGNTIYF. The CDR3, as DNA: TGTGCCAGCAACCCACGGTTATCTGGAAACACCATATATTTT.

DNA for the CDR3: TGTGCCAGCAGTTCTCCCGGGGGAGGTACCCAGTACTTC. This gives the protein CASSSPGGGTQYF. The V call is TRBV6-5, the J call TRBJ2-5; TRBD2 is a possible D gene (6 bases). The CDR3 runs to 13 residues. V lost 4 bases to trimming and J lost 8 bases, with 14 bases between them. The germline V gene encodes CDR1 MNHEY and CDR2 SVGAGI.

V is TRBV9 and J is TRBJ2-5; tentatively, D is TRBD2 (6 bases). This CDR3 is built from 14 residues. V dropped 4 bases and J dropped 5 bases, with 15 bases sitting between them. The germline gives CDR1 SGDLS, CDR2 YYNGEE. The CDR3 coding sequence is TGTGCCAGCAGCTCCGGACCCAGCGGGGAGACCCAGTACTTC. Translation gives CASSSGPSGETQYF.

The rearrangement joins TRBV30 to TRBJ1-6; D possibly corresponds to TRBD1 (5 bases). Germline loops: CDR1 GTSNPN, CDR2 SVGIG (reference sequence). Trimming removed 4 bases at V and 9 bases at J, with 16 bases between. This CDR3 has 14 residues. CDR3 sequence: CAWTGRVYGSPLHF. The CDR3 DNA is TGTGCCTGGACGGGCAGGGTGTATGGTTCACCCCTCCACTTT. The entire variable domain, with the rest obtained from reference TRBV30 and TRBJ1-6, is as follows: SQTIHQWPATLVQPVGSPLSLECTVEGTSNPNLYWYRQAAGRGLQLLFYSVGIGQISSEVPQNLSASRPQDRQFILSSKKLLLSDSGFYLCAWTGRVYGSPLHFGNGTRLTVT.

The chain uses TRBV24-1 and TRBJ2-1; TRBD2 might be the D (5 bases). Between the trimmed V and J ends, which lost 4 bases and 5 bases, there was a span of 11 bases. The CDR3 runs 14 residues. Germline CDR1 KGHDR, CDR2 SFDVKD. This CDR3 reads CATSDPGLNNEQFF. Here the CDR3 DNA reads TGTGCCACCAGTGACCCCGGACTGAACAATGAGCAGTTCTTC.

This clone was counted a single time. V is TRBV9 and J is TRBJ2-5, with D perhaps TRBD2 (5 bases). Trimming left V 5 bases short and J 2 bases short, with 19 bases between. Germline lookup yields CDR1 SGDLS and CDR2 YYNGEE. This CDR3 spans 16 amino acids. This CDR3 is CASRAGSGRAQETQYF. CDR3 DNA sequence: TGTGCCAGCAGAGCTGGGAGTGGGAGAGCGCAAGAGACCCAGTACTTC.

This CDR3 reads CASSVGGDINSPLHF. CDR3 DNA sequence: TGTGCCAGCAGTGTGGGGGGGGACATCAATTCACCCCTCCACTTT. The chain couples TRBV28 to TRBJ1-6; D might be TRBD1 (6 bases). V lost 5 bases and J 7 bases, leaving 15 bases between the germline ends. Germline lookup yields CDR1 MDHEN and CDR2 SYDVKM. The CDR3 covers 15 residues.

This chain links TRBV28 with TRBJ1-5; D remains ambiguous. CDR1 and CDR2 from the germline V gene are MDHEN and SYDVKM. The CDR3 covers 15 residues. Between the trimmed V and J ends, which lost 3 bases and 2 bases, there was a span of 11 bases. The CDR3 spells CASSLPTGGNQPQHF. For the CDR3, the DNA is TGTGCCAGCAGTTTGCCCACCGGAGGCAATCAGCCCCAGCATTTT.

The CDR3 loop reads CASSPGTGGYIQYF. CDR3 DNA: TGTGCCAGCAGCCCAGGGACTGGGGGATACATTCAGTACTTC. This sequence joins TRBV3-1 (or the pseudogene TRBV3-2) and TRBJ2-4; tentative D call: TRBD2 (6 bases). The CDR3 sequence is 14 residues long. Trimming left V 4 bases short and J 8 bases short, with 15 bases between. Per germline, CDR1 LGHDT and CDR2 YNNKEL (reference sequence).

The genes are TRBV7-9 and TRBJ1-2; 8 bases agree with TRBD1. The trim removed 3 bases at V and 6 bases at J, leaving 3 bases unmatched. Germline V gene lookup returns CDR1 SEHNR and CDR2 FQNEAQ (reference sequence). The CDR3 has 13 amino acids. CDR3 loop: CASSFGQGNGYTF. CDR3 bases: TGTGCCAGCAGCTTCGGACAGGGAAATGGCTACACCTTC.

V usage is TRBV5-1 and J usage is TRBJ2-7, with 8 bases lining up with TRBD1. CDR3 size: 16 residues. Germline V lookup: CDR1 SGHRS, CDR2 YFSETQ. V shed 5 bases, J shed 2 bases, and the junction held 12 bases outside the gene matches. The CDR3 coding sequence is TGCGCCAGCAGACTGACAGGGGTTGGACCAACCTACGAGCAGTACTTC. Its translation is CASRLTGVGPTYEQYF.

V is TRBV2 and J is TRBJ2-7; TRBD1 might be the D (6 bases). CDR1 is SNHLY, CDR2 FYNNEI, per germline. V dropped 8 bases and J dropped 3 bases, with 11 bases sitting between them. The CDR3 spans 12 residues. The CDR3 spells CASAGQFYEQYF. In DNA form, the CDR3 reads TGTGCCAGCGCCGGACAGTTCTACGAGCAGTACTTC.

This clone was detected a few times. The V and J genes are TRBV19 and TRBJ1-1; 7 bases are shared with TRBD1. The CDR3 has 14 amino acids. V was clipped by 5 bases and J by 4 bases; unmatched bases: 7. CDR1 and CDR2 from the germline V gene are LNHDA and SQIVND (reference sequence). CDR3 sequence reads: CASSRQGRVTEAFF. The CDR3 DNA is TGTGCCAGTAGTCGACAGGGACGGGTCACTGAAGCTTTCTTT.

The chain couples TRBV14 to TRBJ2-2; D might be TRBD2 (6 bases). The CDR3 totals 15 residues. Germline loops: CDR1 SGHDN, CDR2 FVKESK. V was pared by 2 bases and J by 2 bases, with 9 bases between. CDR3 sequence reads: CASSQRRVNTGELFF. The CDR3 DNA is TGTGCCAGCAGCCAAAGGAGGGTTAACACCGGGGAGCTGTTTTTT.

This chain joins TRBV12-3 or TRBV12-4 and TRBJ1-2; D possibly corresponds to TRBD1 (5 bases). The CDR3 runs 12 residues. V shed 4 bases and J shed 4 bases, with 7 bases lying between them. The chain's CDR3 is CASSSDIYGYTF. In DNA, the CDR3 is TGTGCCAGCAGTTCGGACATCTATGGCTACACCTTC.

The V and J genes are TRBV14 and TRBJ2-1; 10 nucleotides match TRBD1. Germline V gives CDR1 SGHDN, CDR2 FVKESK. This CDR3 has 17 amino acids. V was clipped by 6 bases and J by 3 bases; unmatched bases: 11. CDR3 region: CASSLLPGQGNYNEQFF. The CDR3 DNA follows: TGTGCCAGCAGTCTTCTTCCGGGACAGGGGAACTACAATGAGCAGTTCTTC.

The chain employs TRBV6-5 and TRBJ1-2, with a tentative D call TRBD1 (5 bases). Trimming removed 6 bases at V and 3 bases at J, with 14 bases between. The CDR3 runs 14 residues. Germline V gives CDR1 MNHEY, CDR2 SVGAGI. CDR3: CASRAPGGDYGYTF. The CDR3 DNA reads TGTGCCAGCAGGGCCCCCGGAGGGGACTATGGCTACACCTTC.

This clone was counted many times. The chain combines TRBV5-1 with TRBJ1-6; 7 nucleotides match TRBD1. Germline loops: CDR1 SGHRS, CDR2 YFSETQ. V gave up 3 bases and J gave up 8 bases; unmatched junction bases: 8. This CDR3 has 15 residues. CDR3 sequence (DNA): TGCGCCAGCAGCTCCAGACAGGGCCCTCATTCACCCCTCCACTTT. Translation gives CASSSRQGPHSPLHF.

V is TRBV2 and J is TRBJ2-3, with D possibly being TRBD2 (6 bases). The CDR3 covers 13 residues. V lost 6 bases to trimming and J lost 6 bases, with 13 bases between them. Germline CDR1 reads SNHLY; CDR2 reads FYNNEI. CDR3 in DNA: TGTGCCAGCAGGCTCCGGGACTTTGATACGCAGTATTTT. Its translation is CASRLRDFDTQYF.